Shown below are 27 T cell receptor beta chains from a single sample sequenced in a study of cytomegalovirus exposure and HLA in healthy donors. It was with 60 Vbeta and 13 Jbeta primers that the PCR ran. The repertoire was sequenced with immunoSEQ multiplex PCR; TCRdb's copy has only in-frame clones and lacks some. There are roughly 39,000 clones in the sample, with about 1.2% held by the top ten. The sequenced sample consisted of PBMCs. Receptors were obtained from a man younger than 40 in good health and CMV-seronegative.

This rearrangement joins TRBV7-9 to TRBJ2-7; D ambiguous. With 1 base removed from V and 3 bases from J, the gap between germline ends came to 10 bases. CDR1 and CDR2 from the germline V gene are SEHNR and FQNEAQ (reference sequence). This CDR3 is built from 14 residues. The CDR3 DNA follows: TGTGCCAGCAGCTTAGGGGTCGGAGACTACGAGCAGTACTTC. Translation: CASSLGVGDYEQYF. Full variable domain (outside the CDR3, taken from reference TRBV7-9 and TRBJ2-7): DTGVSQNPRHKITKRGQNVTFRCDPISEHNRLYWYRQTLGQGPEFLTYFQNEAQLEKSRLLSDRFSAERPKGSFSTLEIQRTEQGDSAMYLCASSLGVGDYEQYFGPGTRLTVT.

This chain links TRBV30 with TRBJ1-2; D gene uncertain. This CDR3 is 10 amino acids long. Trimming left V 4 bases short and J 8 bases short, with 8 bases between. The germline CDR1 and CDR2 sequences are GTSNPN and SVGIG (reference sequence). CDR3 DNA sequence: TGTGCCTGGAAACTTACCGGCTACACCTTC. Protein sequence: CAWKLTGYTF. Using reference TRBV30 and TRBJ1-2 for the parts outside the CDR3, the full variable domain is SQTIHQWPATLVQPVGSPLSLECTVEGTSNPNLYWYRQAAGRGLQLLFYSVGIGQISSEVPQNLSASRPQDRQFILSSKKLLLSDSGFYLCAWKLTGYTFGSGTRLTVV.

The chain employs TRBV29-1 and TRBJ1-2, with 10 bases that match TRBD1. This CDR3 is built from 15 residues. Trimming took 6 bases from V and 6 from J; bases not matched to a gene: 13. CDR1 SQVTM and CDR2 ANQGSEA come from the germline V gene. CDR3 sequence reads: CSVPLPGQGLDGYTF. The CDR3 DNA follows: TGCAGCGTCCCACTCCCGGGACAGGGGCTGGATGGCTACACCTTC.

J is TRBJ1-5 and V is TRBV4-1; maybe TRBD1 (6 bases). Germline V gene sequence: CDR1 MGHRA, CDR2 YSYEKL. The V gene lost 3 bases and the J gene lost 6 bases, with 15 bases spanning the gap. The CDR3 totals 15 residues. CDR3: CASSHTKGVSQPQHF. CDR3 nucleotide sequence: TGCGCCAGCAGCCACACGAAGGGGGTAAGTCAGCCCCAGCATTTT.

The chain carries TRBV5-1 and TRBJ2-5; 16 bases line up with TRBD2. V was pared by 3 bases and J by 2 bases, with 4 bases of the junction left unmatched. This CDR3 region has 17 residues. CDR1 SGHRS and CDR2 YFSETQ come from the germline V gene. The CDR3 bases are TGCGCCAGCAGCTCGGGACTAGCGGGAGGGCGGCAAGAGACCCAGTACTTC. Protein sequence: CASSSGLAGGRQETQYF. Full variable domain (rest looked up from reference TRBV5-1 and TRBJ2-5): KAGVTQTPRYLIKTRGQQVTLSCSPISGHRSVSWYQQTPGQGLQFLFEYFSETQRNKGNFPGRFSGRQFSNSRSEMNVSTLELGDSALYLCASSSGLAGGRQETQYFGPGTRLLVL.

V is TRBV7-2 and J is TRBJ1-2; D unresolved. The CDR3 length is 14 residues. The V gene's germline CDR1 is SGHTA and CDR2 FQGNSA. The V gene lost 1 base and the J gene lost 2 bases, with 8 bases spanning the gap. The CDR3 DNA follows: TGTGCCAGCAGCTTAGGACCGGGAAACTATGGCTACACCTTC. Protein: CASSLGPGNYGYTF.

The CDR3 region has the DNA TGCGCCAGCAGCCAAGGACTGATCACAGATACGCAGTATTTT. Translating gives CASSQGLITDTQYF. The chain carries TRBV4-3 and TRBJ2-3; D remains ambiguous. The germline V gene has CDR1 LGHNA and CDR2 YSLEER. Trimming removed 1 base from V and 2 bases from J, with 7 bases in between. CDR3 length: 14 amino acids.

V gene TRBV29-1 combines with J gene TRBJ1-1, with TRBD1 identical over 8 bases. This CDR3 is built from 14 residues. J lost 1 base, V lost 2 bases, and 3 bases had no gene match. Germline V CDR1 and CDR2: SQVTM, ANQGSEA. CDR3 protein: CSVETDRGNTEAFF. The CDR3 nucleotides are TGCAGCGTTGAAACTGACAGGGGGAACACTGAAGCTTTCTTT.

A remark on this clone: Its ends do not fully match the called genes, so a read error is possible. The rearrangement links TRBV5-4 to TRBJ2-5, with D possibly being TRBD2 (5 bases). This CDR3 has 16 residues. From germline, CDR1 is SGHNT and CDR2 YYREEE (reference sequence). The CDR3 reads CASSGERPPPGENQYF. Written as DNA, the CDR3 is TGTGCCAGCAGCGGGGAGCGGCCGCCCCCGGGCGAGAACCAGTACTTC. The variable domain in full, completed from reference TRBV5-4 and TRBJ2-5, reads ETGVTQSPTHLIKTRGQQVTLRCSSQSGHNTVSWYQQALGQGPQFIFQYYREEENGRGNFPPRFSGLQFPNYSSELNVNALELDDSALYLCASSGERPPPGENQYFGPGTRLLVL.

The chain employs TRBV2 and TRBJ2-3, with 11 bases lining up with TRBD2. The J segment lost 3 bases and the V segment lost 10 bases, leaving 6 bases of the junction unmatched. The CDR3 has 14 amino acids. The V gene's germline CDR1 is SNHLY and CDR2 FYNNEI. CDR3 protein: CATNLAGGTDTQYF. DNA of the CDR3: TGTGCCACGAATCTAGCGGGAGGAACAGATACGCAGTATTTT.

The chain combines TRBV10-3 with TRBJ2-1; 12 bases line up with TRBD2. The CDR3 consists of 14 residues. The germline gives CDR1 ENHRY, CDR2 SYGVKD. The J segment lost 13 bases and the V segment lost 2 bases, leaving 6 bases of the junction unmatched. Here the CDR3 DNA reads TGTGCCATCAGTGAGACACAGACTAGCGGGAGTCAGTTCTTC. Its translation: CAISETQTSGSQFF.

The chain uses TRBV4-2 and TRBJ2-4, with D maybe TRBD2 (6 bases). Germline V gene data show CDR1 as LGHNA and CDR2 as YNFKEQ. The V and J ends lost 0 bases and 9 bases respectively, with 12 bases between them. The CDR3 spans 14 residues. CDR3 DNA sequence: TGTGCCAGCAGCCAAGAGTTGCGGGAACGCATTCAGTACTTC. Its translation: CASSQELRERIQYF.

This sequence joins TRBV30 and TRBJ1-3, with 8 bases identical to TRBD1. V was clipped by 6 bases and J by 4 bases; unmatched bases: 8. Germline CDR1 GTSNPN, CDR2 SVGIG (reference sequence). The CDR3 length is 14 residues. CDR3 sequence (DNA): TGTGCCTGCCCACAGGGGGGAATGGGAAACACCATATATTTT. As protein: CACPQGGMGNTIYF.

The rearrangement joins TRBV6-5 to TRBJ2-7, with D possibly being TRBD1 (5 bases). The CDR3 extends over 14 amino acids. V was trimmed by 4 bases and J by 4 bases, leaving 14 bases between them. The V gene's germline CDR1 is MNHEY and CDR2 SVGAGI. CDR3 in amino acids: CASSSRQGWYEQYF. Written as DNA, the CDR3 is TGTGCCAGCAGTTCTCGCCAGGGATGGTACGAGCAGTACTTC.

The V call is TRBV30, the J call TRBJ1-1; D remains unclear. The CDR3 runs 11 residues. Germline V gene sequence: CDR1 GTSNPN, CDR2 SVGIG (reference sequence). V lost 8 bases to trimming and J lost 5 bases, with 12 bases between them. This chain's CDR3 is CALSGKTEAFF. The CDR3 nucleotides are TGTGCCCTTTCCGGGAAAACTGAAGCTTTCTTT.

This rearrangement joins TRBV11-2 to TRBJ1-2; D not certain. Germline CDR1 is SGHAT and CDR2 is FQNNGV. Trimming took 0 bases from V and 5 from J, leaving 10 bases between them. CDR3 length: 14 residues. CDR3 region: CASSLDLGRYGYTF. The CDR3 DNA is TGTGCCAGCAGCTTAGATCTGGGGAGGTATGGCTACACCTTC.

Notes on this clone: The junction differs from germline at one of its ends, possibly a read error. The J gene is TRBJ2-1, the V gene TRBV7-7, with D possibly being TRBD2 (5 bases). The CDR3 covers 16 residues. In germline, CDR1 is SSHAT, CDR2 FNYEAQ (reference sequence). The CDR3 DNA is TGTGCTAGCAGCTTAGCGCGCAGCGGAGGTTACAATGAGCAGTTCTTC. Encoded protein: CASSLARSGGYNEQFF. Supplemented by reference TRBV7-7 and TRBJ2-1, the full variable domain reads GAGVSQSPRYKVTKRGQDVTLRCDPISSHATLYWYQQALGQGPEFLTYFNYEAQPDKSGLPSDRFSAERPEGSISTLTIQRTEQRDSAMYRCASSLARSGGYNEQFFGPGTRLTVL.

This chain joins TRBV18 and TRBJ2-5, with TRBD1 identical over 10 bases. J gave up 6 bases and V 0 bases, and 4 bases lay outside the gene matches. The CDR3 extends over 15 amino acids. Germline V gives CDR1 KGHSH, CDR2 LQKENI. The CDR3 sequence is CASSPPRDRGQTQYF. In nucleotides, the CDR3 is TGTGCCAGCTCACCACCCCGGGACAGGGGCCAGACCCAGTACTTC.

This rearrangement joins TRBV4-1 to TRBJ2-3; D is undetermined. V was trimmed by 1 base and J by 4 bases, leaving 9 bases between them. The CDR3 consists of 14 residues. The germline gives CDR1 MGHRA, CDR2 YSYEKL. The CDR3 DNA reads as TGCGCCAGCAGCCAAGTGATAGCTCCAGATACGCAGTATTTT. Protein sequence: CASSQVIAPDTQYF.

This sequence joins TRBV5-1 and TRBJ2-7; maybe TRBD2 (7 bases). Germline assignment: CDR1 SGHRS and CDR2 YFSETQ. The germline V and J ends were trimmed by 0 bases and 2 bases, with 18 bases remaining between them. There are 17 residues in the CDR3. CDR3 bases: TGCGCCAGCAGCTTGGGCCTCATGGGGGGGCCCACCTACGAGCAGTACTTC. The encoded protein is CASSLGLMGGPTYEQYF.

This chain uses TRBV27 with TRBJ2-7; no firm D call. CDR1 MNHEY and CDR2 SMNVEV come from the germline V gene (reference sequence). This CDR3 has 14 residues. V lost 3 bases to trimming and J lost 0 bases, with 9 bases between them. CDR3 sequence: CASSFTGNSYEQYF. The CDR3 DNA is TGTGCCAGCAGTTTTACCGGTAACTCCTACGAGCAGTACTTC.

The chain links TRBV19 to TRBJ2-5; tentative D call: TRBD1 (6 bases). This CDR3 spans 17 amino acids. V was cut by 3 bases and J by 0 bases, with 17 bases left in between. Germline V gives CDR1 LNHDA, CDR2 SQIVND (reference sequence). This CDR3 reads CASSIVGAGWYQETQYF. The CDR3, as DNA: TGTGCCAGTAGTATCGTGGGGGCAGGGTGGTACCAAGAGACCCAGTACTTC.

The chain couples TRBV29-1 to TRBJ1-2; no clear D. CDR3 length equals 12 residues. Trimming removed 2 bases at V and 7 bases at J, with 11 bases between. Germline V gene data show CDR1 as SQVTM and CDR2 as ANQGSEA. DNA for the CDR3: TGCAGCGTTGAATCTCCAGGTCTTGGCTACACCTTC. It translates to CSVESPGLGYTF.

The rearrangement joins TRBV6-1 to TRBJ1-1; D is possibly TRBD1 (6 bases). The CDR3 is 15 amino acids. The V gene lost 3 bases and the J gene lost 1 base, with 12 bases spanning the gap. Germline CDR1 and CDR2: MNHNS and SASEGT. The CDR3 DNA sequence: TGTGCCAGCAGTGAGCAGGGACACCAGAACACTGAAGCTTTCTTT. Translated: CASSEQGHQNTEAFF.

Written as DNA, the CDR3 is TGTGCCAGCAGCCCCAGACAGGGGATGAATTCACCCCTCCACTTT. Amino acid sequence: CASSPRQGMNSPLHF. The V and J genes are TRBV14 and TRBJ1-6; TRBD1 matches 8 bases. V shed 4 bases, J shed 7 bases, and the junction held 6 bases outside the gene matches. The CDR3 totals 15 residues. CDR1 and CDR2 from the germline V gene are SGHDN and FVKESK.

V is TRBV4-1 and J is TRBJ2-3; no definite D call. Germline V gives CDR1 MGHRA, CDR2 YSYEKL. This CDR3 has 13 residues. Trimming left V 4 bases short and J 4 bases short, with 9 bases between. CDR3 nucleotides: TGCGCCAGCAGCCGAGGCAACGCAGATACGCAGTATTTT. Translation gives CASSRGNADTQYF.

The V gene is TRBV9, the J gene TRBJ1-5, with 8 bases identical to TRBD1. Trimming cost V 3 bases and J 3 bases; bases outside gene matches: 5. There are 15 residues in the CDR3. Germline assignment: CDR1 SGDLS and CDR2 YYNGEE. The CDR3 coding sequence is TGTGCCAGCAGCGCGCAGGGGGCTTTCAATCAGCCCCAGCATTTT. Its protein product is CASSAQGAFNQPQHF.